Shown below are 7 T cell receptor beta chains from a single sample sequenced in a study of T cells after yellow fever vaccination. From the 5' RACE reads, TCRdb called clonotypes with MiXCR, one entry per CDR3 protein. The sample yields around 250,000 distinct CDR3 sequences, about 5.2% seen once. The sample here was CD4+ T cells sorted from PBMCs, taken on the day of the yellow fever booster vaccination. The receptors come from a man aged 18 to 30 who received the YFV17D yellow fever vaccine.

There are many counts of this clonotype. V is TRBV7-2 and J is TRBJ2-7; D is possibly TRBD1 (7 bases). The ends were cut back, 1 base at V and 3 bases at J, with 13 bases in the middle. The CDR3 contains 15 residues. The germline gives CDR1 SGHTA, CDR2 FQGNSA. DNA for the CDR3: TGTGCCAGCAGCTTAGTGGCAGGGGGAGGCTACGAGCAGTACTTC. It translates to CASSLVAGGGYEQYF.

Ten or more counts support this clonotype. This chain links TRBV20-1 with TRBJ2-3; perhaps TRBD2 as D (5 bases). Trimming stripped 3 bases from V and 4 bases from J, with 20 bases between. The CDR3 has 16 residues. Germline lookup yields CDR1 DFQATT and CDR2 SNEGSKA (reference sequence). The CDR3 region is CSASGADSLRADTQYF. CDR3 sequence (DNA): TGCAGTGCTAGTGGAGCGGACTCCCTTAGGGCAGATACGCAGTATTTT.

At least ten counts were recorded for this clonotype. This chain uses TRBV5-1 with TRBJ2-1, with a possible D match to TRBD2 (6 bases). Looked up from germline, CDR1 is SGHRS and CDR2 is YFSETQ. This CDR3 has 17 residues. The germline V and J ends were trimmed by 5 bases and 0 bases, with 18 bases remaining between them. CDR3 sequence reads: CASSSQGLSSSYNEQFF. In DNA form, the CDR3 reads TGCGCCAGCAGTTCTCAGGGACTGTCCAGCTCCTACAATGAGCAGTTCTTC.

A few counts support this clonotype. This chain links TRBV4-3 with TRBJ2-1, with D tentatively TRBD1 (6 bases). Germline assignment: CDR1 LGHNA and CDR2 YSLEER. The germline V and J ends were trimmed by 0 bases and 0 bases, with 12 bases remaining between them. The CDR3 spans 17 residues. CDR3 amino acids: CASSQEGAGRSYNEQFF. For the CDR3, the DNA is TGCGCCAGCAGCCAAGAGGGGGCCGGCCGCTCCTACAATGAGCAGTTCTTC.

The sample holds a few counts of this clonotype. One junction end does not reproduce the germline sequence, and a read error may be involved. The J gene is TRBJ1-2, the V gene TRBV7-2, with 10 bases that match TRBD1. The CDR3 is 15 amino acids. From germline, CDR1 is SGHTA and CDR2 FQGNSA. The CDR3 nucleotides are TGTGCCAGCAGTTTAGGGACAGGGGTTCAGTATGGCTACACCTTC. Protein: CASSLGTGVQYGYTF.

This clonotype was found a few times. V usage is TRBV3-1 and J usage is TRBJ1-1, with D possibly matching TRBD1 (5 bases). This CDR3 has 13 residues. Trimming shortened V by 9 bases and J by 0 bases, and 11 bases separated the two germline ends. From germline, CDR1 is LGHDT and CDR2 YNNKEL (reference sequence). As DNA, the CDR3 is TGTGCCAGTGCTGAGACAGTGAACACTGAAGCTTTCTTT. Protein product: CASAETVNTEAFF.

CDR3: CASSRDNYEKLFF. The DNA of the CDR3 is TGTGCCAGCTCACGGGACAACTATGAAAAACTGTTTTTT. This chain connects TRBV18 to TRBJ1-4; a possible D gene is TRBD1 (6 bases). Germline CDR1 and CDR2: KGHSH and LQKENI. Between the trimmed V and J ends, which lost 4 bases and 6 bases, there was a span of 9 bases. CDR3 length: 13 residues.